The text below deals with one T cell receptor beta chain. Its matching antigen is unknown. The record originates from a study of blood T cells in healthy people across ages. Study-level points and caveats: Age advanced and TCR beta diversity per million T cells fell, roughly linearly.

Every donor gave roughly 9.2 milliliters of peripheral blood. The CDR3 sequence is 13 residues long. Germline assignment: CDR1 SEHNR and CDR2 FQNEAQ (reference sequence). Trimming removed 8 bases from V and 1 base from J, with 12 bases in between. Together with a sample-barcoded 5' primer, a J-beta primer mix was included in a second PCR lasting roughly 6 to 12 cycles. A tag from a template-switch adaptor with 12 random nucleotides marked each cDNA molecule. Every sample gave at least 2.5 million paired-end reads containing CDR3. TCRdb reprocessed the 5' RACE reads via MiXCR and lists one record per CDR3 protein. The sample includes approximately 400,000 distinct CDR3 sequences, about 52% of them seen just once.

The chain links TRBV7-9 to TRBJ2-7, with D unclear. The sequencing sample was made of blood. This sequence was found in a man aged 55 to 70 in good health. CDR3 nucleotide sequence: TGTGCCAGCCACTCAGAGTTTTCCTACGAGCAGTACTTC. Translation: CASHSEFSYEQYF.